This note documents a single T cell receptor beta chain sequence. Its antigen is unidentified. The data originate from a study of cytomegalovirus exposure and HLA in healthy donors. Study results and limitations: Earlier analysis yielded a pattern in which most TCR beta V segments were productive about 90% or about 30% of the time. Some TCR beta chains (about 180 of them) were listed as cytomegalovirus-associated.

The primer mix had 60 Vbeta and 13 Jbeta primers. The data were produced by immunoSEQ multiplex PCR, yet TCRdb's version contains in-frame clones alone and is incomplete. The sample consists of approximately 95,000 clones, around 81% of them appearing once. V gave up 5 bases and J gave up 6 bases, with 17 bases separating them. The CDR3 contains 14 residues. Germline V lookup: CDR1 SEHNR, CDR2 FQNEAQ (reference sequence). Sequencing used PBMCs. This TCR was recovered from a woman between 70 and 85 years old in good health and CMV-seropositive. The V and J genes are TRBV7-9 and TRBJ2-7; possible D gene TRBD1, 6 bases. The CDR3 here is CASSPQGAGSEQYF. For the CDR3, the DNA is TGTGCCAGCAGCCCACAGGGTGCCGGGTCCGAGCAGTACTTC.